This section outlines one TCR beta chain sequence together with its context. This sample is drawn from a study of PD-L1 blockade in urothelial cancer. The CDR3 runs 14 residues. Germline CDR1 is ENHRY and CDR2 is SYGVKD. V dropped 5 bases and J dropped 2; count of bases not matched to a gene: 4. As for time point: peripheral blood 6 weeks after treatment start. The method was immunoSEQ multiplex PCR; TCRdb's version includes in-frame clones alone and lacks a portion of them. The data show 40,000 to 60,000 clones, with 80% to 90% seen just once and about 10% held by the top ten. The material was PBMCs, obtained around atezolizumab (anti-PD-L1) treatment. The TCR sequence derives from a man aged 65-85 years with urothelial cancer. This chain connects TRBV10-3 to TRBJ2-5; 8 nucleotides match TRBD2. For the CDR3, the DNA is TGTGCCATCAGTAGCGGGGGTAGTCAAGAGACCCAGTACTTC. Translated, it gives CAISSGGSQETQYF.